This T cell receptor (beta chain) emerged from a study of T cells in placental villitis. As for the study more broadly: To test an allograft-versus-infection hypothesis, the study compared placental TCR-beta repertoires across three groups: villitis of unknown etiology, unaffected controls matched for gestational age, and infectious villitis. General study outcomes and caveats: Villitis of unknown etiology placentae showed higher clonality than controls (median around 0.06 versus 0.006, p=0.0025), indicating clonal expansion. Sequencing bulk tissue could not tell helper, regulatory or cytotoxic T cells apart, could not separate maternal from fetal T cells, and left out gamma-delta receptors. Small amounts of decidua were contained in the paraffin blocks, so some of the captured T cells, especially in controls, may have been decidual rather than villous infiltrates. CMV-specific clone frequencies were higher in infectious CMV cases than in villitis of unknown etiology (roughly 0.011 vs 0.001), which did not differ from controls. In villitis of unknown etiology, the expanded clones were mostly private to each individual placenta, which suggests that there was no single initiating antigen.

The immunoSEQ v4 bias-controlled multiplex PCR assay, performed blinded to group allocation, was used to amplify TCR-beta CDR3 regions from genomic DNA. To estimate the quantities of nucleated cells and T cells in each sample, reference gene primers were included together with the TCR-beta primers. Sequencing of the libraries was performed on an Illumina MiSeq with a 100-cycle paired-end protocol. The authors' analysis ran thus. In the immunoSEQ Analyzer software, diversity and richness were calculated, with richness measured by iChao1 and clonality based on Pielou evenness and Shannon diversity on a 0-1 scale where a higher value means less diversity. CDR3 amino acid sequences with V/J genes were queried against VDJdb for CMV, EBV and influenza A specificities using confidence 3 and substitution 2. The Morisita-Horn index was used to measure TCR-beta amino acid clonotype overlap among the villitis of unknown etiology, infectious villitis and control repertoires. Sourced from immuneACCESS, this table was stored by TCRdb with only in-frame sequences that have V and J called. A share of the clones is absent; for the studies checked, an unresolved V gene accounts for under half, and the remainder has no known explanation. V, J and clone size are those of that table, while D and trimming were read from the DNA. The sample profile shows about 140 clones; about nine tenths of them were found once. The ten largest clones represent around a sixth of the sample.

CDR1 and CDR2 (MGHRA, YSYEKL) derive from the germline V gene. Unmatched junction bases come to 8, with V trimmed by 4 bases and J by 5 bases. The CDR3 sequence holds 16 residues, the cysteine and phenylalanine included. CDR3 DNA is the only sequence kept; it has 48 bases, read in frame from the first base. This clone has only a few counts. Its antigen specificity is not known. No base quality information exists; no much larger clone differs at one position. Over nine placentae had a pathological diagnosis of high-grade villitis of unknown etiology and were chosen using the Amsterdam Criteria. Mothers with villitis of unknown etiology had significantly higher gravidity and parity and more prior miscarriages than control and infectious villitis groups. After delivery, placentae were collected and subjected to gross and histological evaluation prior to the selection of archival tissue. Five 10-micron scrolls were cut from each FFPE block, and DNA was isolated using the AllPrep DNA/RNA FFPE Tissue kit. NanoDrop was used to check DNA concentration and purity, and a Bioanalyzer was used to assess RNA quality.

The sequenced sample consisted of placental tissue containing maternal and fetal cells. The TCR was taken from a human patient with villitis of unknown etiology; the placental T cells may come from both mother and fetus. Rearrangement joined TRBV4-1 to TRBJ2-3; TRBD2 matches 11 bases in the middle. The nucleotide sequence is TGCGCCAGCAGCCCGGTAGCGGGAGGGCAGGGAGATACGCAGTATTTT. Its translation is CASSPVAGGQGDTQYF.